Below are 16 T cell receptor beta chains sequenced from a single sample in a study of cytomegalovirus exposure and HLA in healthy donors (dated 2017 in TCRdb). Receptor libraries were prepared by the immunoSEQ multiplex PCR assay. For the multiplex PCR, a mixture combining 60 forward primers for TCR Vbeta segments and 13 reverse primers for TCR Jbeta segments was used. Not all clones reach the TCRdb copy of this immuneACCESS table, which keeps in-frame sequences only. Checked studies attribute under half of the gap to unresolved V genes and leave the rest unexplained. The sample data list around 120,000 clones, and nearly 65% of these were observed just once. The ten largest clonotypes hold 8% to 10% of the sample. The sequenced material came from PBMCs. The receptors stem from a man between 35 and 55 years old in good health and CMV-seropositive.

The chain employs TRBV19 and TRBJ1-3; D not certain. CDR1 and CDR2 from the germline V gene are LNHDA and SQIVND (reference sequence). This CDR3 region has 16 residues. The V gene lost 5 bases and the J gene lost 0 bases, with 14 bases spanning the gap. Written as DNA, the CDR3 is TGTGCCAGTAGTTCCCCGATTTACTTCTCTGGAAACACCATATATTTT. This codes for CASSSPIYFSGNTIYF.

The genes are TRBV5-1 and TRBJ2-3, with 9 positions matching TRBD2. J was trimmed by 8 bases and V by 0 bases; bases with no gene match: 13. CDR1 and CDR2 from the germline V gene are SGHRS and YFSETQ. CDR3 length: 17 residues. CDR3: CASSLDPGLAAARTQYF. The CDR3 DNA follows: TGCGCCAGCAGCTTGGATCCGGGACTAGCCGCGGCGCGTACGCAGTATTTT.

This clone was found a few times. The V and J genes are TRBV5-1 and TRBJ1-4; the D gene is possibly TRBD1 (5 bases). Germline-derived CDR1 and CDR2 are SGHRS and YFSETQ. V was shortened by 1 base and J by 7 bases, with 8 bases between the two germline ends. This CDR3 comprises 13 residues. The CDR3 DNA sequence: TGCGCCAGCAGCTTGACGGGGGGTGAAAAACTGTTTTTT. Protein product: CASSLTGGEKLFF.

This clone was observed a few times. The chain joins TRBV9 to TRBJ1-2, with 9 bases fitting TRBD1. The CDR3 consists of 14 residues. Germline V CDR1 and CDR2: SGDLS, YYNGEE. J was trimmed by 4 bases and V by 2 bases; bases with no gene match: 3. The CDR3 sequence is CASSVGQGTYGYTF. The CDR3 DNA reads TGTGCCAGCAGCGTGGGACAGGGCACCTATGGCTACACCTTC.

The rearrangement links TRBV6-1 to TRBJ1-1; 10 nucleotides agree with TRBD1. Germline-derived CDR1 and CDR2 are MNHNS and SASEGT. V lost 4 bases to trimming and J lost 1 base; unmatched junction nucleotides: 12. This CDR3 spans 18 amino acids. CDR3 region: CASSGRTGTGEANTEAFF. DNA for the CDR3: TGTGCCAGCAGTGGGAGAACCGGGACAGGGGAAGCGAACACTGAAGCTTTCTTT.

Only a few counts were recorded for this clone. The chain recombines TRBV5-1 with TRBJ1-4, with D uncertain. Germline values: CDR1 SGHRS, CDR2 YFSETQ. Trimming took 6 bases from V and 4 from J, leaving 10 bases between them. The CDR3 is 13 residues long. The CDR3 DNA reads TGCGCCAGCAAGAACTTCTTTAATGAAAAACTGTTTTTT. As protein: CASKNFFNEKLFF.

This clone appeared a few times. DNA of the CDR3: TGCGCCAGCAGCTTGCCTCGGGACAGGGGGAGTCTGAGCGAGCAGTACTTC. Protein sequence: CASSLPRDRGSLSEQYF. The V call is TRBV5-1, the J call TRBJ2-7, with TRBD1 identical over 11 bases. J gave up 6 bases and V 1 base, and 12 bases lay outside the gene matches. The germline gives CDR1 SGHRS, CDR2 YFSETQ. The CDR3 loop spans 17 amino acids.

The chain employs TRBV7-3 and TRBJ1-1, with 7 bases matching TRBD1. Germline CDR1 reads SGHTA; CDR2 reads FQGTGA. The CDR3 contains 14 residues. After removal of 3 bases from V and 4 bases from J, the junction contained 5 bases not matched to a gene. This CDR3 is CASSLQNRGTEAFF. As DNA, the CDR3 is TGTGCCAGCAGCTTGCAAAACAGGGGCACTGAAGCTTTCTTT.

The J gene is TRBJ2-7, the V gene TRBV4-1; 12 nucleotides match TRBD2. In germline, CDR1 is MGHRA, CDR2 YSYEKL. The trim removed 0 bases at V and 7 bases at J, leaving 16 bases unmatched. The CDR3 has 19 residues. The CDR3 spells CASSQDQGLAGGPRKEQYF. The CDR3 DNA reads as TGCGCCAGCAGCCAAGATCAAGGTCTAGCGGGAGGGCCTAGAAAAGAGCAGTACTTC.

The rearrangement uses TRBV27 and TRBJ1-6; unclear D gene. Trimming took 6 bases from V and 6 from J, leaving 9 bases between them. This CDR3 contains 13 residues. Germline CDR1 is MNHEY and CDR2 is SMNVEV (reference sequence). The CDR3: CASRLQFNSPLHF. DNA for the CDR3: TGTGCCAGCAGGTTACAGTTTAATTCACCCCTCCACTTT.

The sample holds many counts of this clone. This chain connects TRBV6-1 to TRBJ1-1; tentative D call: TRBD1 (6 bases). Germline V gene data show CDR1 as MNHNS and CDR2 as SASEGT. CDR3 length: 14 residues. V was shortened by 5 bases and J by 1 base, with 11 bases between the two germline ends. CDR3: CASSWDTQNTEAFF. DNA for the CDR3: TGTGCCAGCAGTTGGGACACCCAGAACACTGAAGCTTTCTTT.

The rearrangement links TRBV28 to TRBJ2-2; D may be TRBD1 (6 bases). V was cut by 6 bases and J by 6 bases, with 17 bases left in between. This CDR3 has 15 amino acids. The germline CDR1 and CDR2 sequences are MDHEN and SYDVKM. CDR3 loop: CASSIPGHSPGELFF. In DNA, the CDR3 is TGTGCCAGCAGCATTCCGGGACACTCACCCGGGGAGCTGTTTTTT.

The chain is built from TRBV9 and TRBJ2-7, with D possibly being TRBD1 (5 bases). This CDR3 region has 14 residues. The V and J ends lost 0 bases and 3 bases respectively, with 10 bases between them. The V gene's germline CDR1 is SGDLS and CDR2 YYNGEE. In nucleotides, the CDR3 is TGTGCCAGCAGCGTAGCCGGTCAGGGCTACGAGCAGTACTTC. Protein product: CASSVAGQGYEQYF.

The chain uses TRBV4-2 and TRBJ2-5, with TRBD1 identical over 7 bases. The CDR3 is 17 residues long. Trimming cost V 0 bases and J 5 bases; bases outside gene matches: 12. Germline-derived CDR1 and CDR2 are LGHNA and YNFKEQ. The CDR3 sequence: CASSQEPDRSPGETQYF. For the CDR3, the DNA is TGTGCCAGCAGCCAAGAGCCGGACAGGTCACCAGGGGAGACCCAGTACTTC.

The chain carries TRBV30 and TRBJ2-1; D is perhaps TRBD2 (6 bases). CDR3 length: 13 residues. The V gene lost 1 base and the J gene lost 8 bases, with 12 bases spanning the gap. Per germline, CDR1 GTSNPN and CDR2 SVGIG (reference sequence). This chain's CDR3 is CAWSGKTRDEQFF. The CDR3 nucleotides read TGTGCCTGGAGTGGAAAGACTAGGGATGAGCAGTTCTTC.

CDR3 sequence (DNA): TGTGCCAGCAGTGAAGAGGGACAGGGGCCCTACGAGCAGTACTTC. Translating gives CASSEEGQGPYEQYF. The chain carries TRBV6-1 and TRBJ2-7; 10 nucleotides align to TRBD1. Germline CDR1 reads MNHNS; CDR2 reads SASEGT. J was trimmed by 2 bases and V by 1 base; bases with no gene match: 2. This CDR3 contains 15 residues.